This T cell receptor beta chain was documented in a study of T cell responses to AZD1222 COVID-19 vaccine. TCRdb's copy holds only in-frame clones and misses some; the assay was immunoSEQ multiplex PCR. In the table there are 96,000 or so clones, 70% to 90% of which are singletons. The CDR3 is 16 amino acids. CDR1 is MNHEY and CDR2 is SVGAGI in the germline V gene. Deletions cut 2 bases from V and 0 bases from J, with 13 bases between. The chain employs TRBV6-5 and TRBJ2-5, with D possibly matching TRBD2 (7 bases). Here the sequenced sample was peripheral blood, taken on day 0 of AZD1222 vaccination. This receptor was identified in an adult in good health. The CDR3 DNA reads TGTGCCAGCAGTTACCTGGGGGGGGCAAACCAAGAGACCCAGTACTTC. Its protein is CASSYLGGANQETQYF.